This T cell receptor beta chain was captured by sequencing in a study of OX40 agonist ivuxolimab in advanced cancers. CDR1 and CDR2 (germline): LNHDA, SQIVND (reference sequence). The CDR3 contains 17 residues. The germline V and J ends were trimmed by 1 base and 2 bases, with 12 bases remaining between them. As regards this clone: Its target is not known.

Study findings and constraints: Antigen specificity was not determined for the expanded peripheral T cells. Clonal expansion was seen in CD4+ and CD8+ blood T cells by week 6 at 0.1 to 3.0 mg/kg.

TCRdb keeps only in-frame clones here, not all; method: immunoSEQ multiplex PCR. The repertoire holds 30,000 to 45,000 clones, with under 85% as singletons. Excluded were patients having autoimmune disease history or systemic immunosuppression. The clonotype comes from an adult with an advanced solid tumor such as melanoma, head and neck, liver or kidney cancer. Material: CD4+ or CD8+ T cells sorted from blood, obtained in a trial of the OX40 agonist ivuxolimab. The chain recombines TRBV19 with TRBJ2-6; D may be TRBD1 or TRBD2 (6 bases each). This CDR3 is CASSIAERGAGANVLTF. For the CDR3, the DNA is TGTGCCAGTAGTATAGCTGAGAGGGGGGCTGGGGCCAACGTCCTGACTTTC.